This T cell receptor (beta chain) was captured in a study of T-cell memory formation after mild COVID-19. CDR3 length equals 16 residues. Germline values: CDR1 SGHRS, CDR2 YFSETQ. The trim removed 4 bases at V and 0 bases at J, leaving 9 bases unmatched. Each CDR3 protein is one row after TCRdb ran MiXCR on the 5' RACE reads. The sample consists of hundreds of thousands of distinct CDR3 sequences, about an eighth of them appearing once. The chain carries TRBV5-1 and TRBJ1-2; 7 nucleotides match TRBD1. The sequence came from a man between 18 and 35 years old who had mild COVID-19 (a few samples of this study predate the infection). Cell type and time point are not known. Sequenced sample: PBMCs or a T cell subset sorted from them (not recorded which). The CDR3 bases are TGCGCCAGCAGCCTAACGGGACAGCTTACTAACTATGGCTACACCTTC. The encoded protein is CASSLTGQLTNYGYTF.